Below are 21 T cell receptor beta chains sequenced from a single sample in a study of blood T cell repertoires in COVID-19. Produced via immunoSEQ multiplex PCR; TCRdb's table is partial and in-frame only. The data hold approximately 46,000 clones, with 86% observed a single time. Sequencing was done on a sample of peripheral blood. These receptors were obtained from a man aged 55 to 70 with active or convalescent COVID-19.

With respect to this clone: This likely reflects a read error, since a far larger clone is one base away. The chain carries TRBV28 and TRBJ2-7, with D tentatively TRBD2 (7 bases). The CDR3 totals 15 residues. CDR1 MDHEN and CDR2 SYDVKM come from the germline V gene. The V and J ends lost 11 bases and 4 bases respectively, with 24 bases between them. As DNA, the CDR3 is TGTGCCCGCATGGGGGGCGGGGGCTTCCCTTACGAGCAGTACTTC. This encodes CARMGGGGFPYEQYF.

This sequence joins TRBV27 and TRBJ2-1, with D possibly matching TRBD1 (5 bases). The CDR3 covers 15 residues. V shed 2 bases and J shed 3 bases, with 11 bases lying between them. CDR1 MNHEY and CDR2 SMNVEV come from the germline V gene (reference sequence). In nucleotides, the CDR3 is TGTGCCAGCAGTTTAAGGACACCAAACTACAATGAGCAGTTCTTC. Its translation: CASSLRTPNYNEQFF.

The chain joins TRBV3-1 (or the pseudogene TRBV3-2) to TRBJ2-5; 7 nucleotides line up with TRBD2. V gave up 4 bases and J gave up 5 bases; unmatched junction bases: 7. The CDR3 is made up of 14 amino acids. The germline gives CDR1 LGHDT, CDR2 YNNKEL (reference sequence). CDR3 protein: CASSPRLAGETQYF. The DNA of the CDR3 is TGTGCCAGCAGCCCCAGACTAGCTGGTGAGACCCAGTACTTC.

The CDR3 region is CASTQGGQGPSTYGYTF. DNA for the CDR3: TGTGCCAGCACCCAGGGGGGACAGGGGCCGTCTACCTATGGCTACACCTTC. The V call is TRBV28, the J call TRBJ1-2; 10 bases match TRBD1. Germline values: CDR1 MDHEN, CDR2 SYDVKM. This CDR3 has 17 residues. V dropped 7 bases and J dropped 4; count of bases not matched to a gene: 15.

The V gene is TRBV20-1, the J gene TRBJ2-5; TRBD1 might be the D (6 bases). The ends were cut back, 3 bases at V and 2 bases at J, with 10 bases in the middle. The CDR3 totals 13 residues. Germline loops: CDR1 DFQATT, CDR2 SNEGSKA (reference sequence). The CDR3 region has the DNA TGCAGTGCTAGTGGGACACTACAAGAGACCCAGTACTTC. Its translation is CSASGTLQETQYF.

The V and J genes are TRBV15 and TRBJ2-5; the D gene is possibly TRBD2 (6 bases). This CDR3 has 16 residues. Deletions cut 3 bases from V and 8 bases from J, with 22 bases between. Germline assignment: CDR1 LNHNV and CDR2 YYDKDF (reference sequence). The CDR3 reads CATSRGGSSTRQTQYF. The CDR3 region has the DNA TGTGCCACCAGCAGGGGGGGATCGTCTACCCGACAAACCCAGTACTTC.

The J gene is TRBJ2-1, the V gene TRBV18; D remains unclear. Germline lookup yields CDR1 KGHSH and CDR2 LQKENI. This CDR3 has 14 amino acids. Trimming removed 0 bases from V and 7 bases from J, with 10 bases in between. The CDR3 sequence is CASSPPSTLNEQFF. CDR3 sequence (DNA): TGTGCCAGCTCACCACCGTCTACCTTGAATGAGCAGTTCTTC.

This chain connects TRBV15 to TRBJ1-2, with D hard to call. The CDR3 length is 17 residues. With 2 bases removed from V and 4 bases from J, the gap between germline ends came to 20 bases. Germline assignment: CDR1 LNHNV and CDR2 YYDKDF (reference sequence). As DNA, the CDR3 is TGTGCCACCAGCAGATCCAAGGACGGAGGGCTAATCTATGGCTACACCTTC. Its translation: CATSRSKDGGLIYGYTF.

The chain is built from TRBV18 and TRBJ2-7; TRBD1 aligns across 8 bases. The germline V gene encodes CDR1 KGHSH and CDR2 LQKENI. V shed 3 bases, J shed 6 bases, and the junction held 7 bases outside the gene matches. The CDR3 extends over 14 amino acids. In nucleotides, the CDR3 is TGTGCCAGCTCACCCCAGACAGGGGCGGGCGAGCAGTACTTC. Encoded protein: CASSPQTGAGEQYF.

The genes are TRBV7-2 and TRBJ2-5; D possibly corresponds to TRBD2 (6 bases). This CDR3 is built from 13 residues. Germline-derived CDR1 and CDR2 are SGHTA and FQGNSA. V gave up 7 bases and J gave up 4 bases, with 13 bases separating them. The CDR3 DNA is TGTGCCAGCATACTAGCAGGTGGAGAGACCCAGTACTTC. The encoded protein is CASILAGGETQYF.

This sequence joins TRBV28 and TRBJ1-1; TRBD1 matches at 9 bases. V lost 5 bases, J lost 7 bases, and 11 bases stayed unmatched. This CDR3 spans 15 amino acids. Per germline, CDR1 MDHEN and CDR2 SYDVKM. This chain's CDR3 is CASSVPGQGDDEAFF. The CDR3 region has the DNA TGTGCCAGCAGTGTCCCGGGACAGGGAGACGATGAAGCTTTCTTT.

J is TRBJ1-2 and V is TRBV28; 7 bases are a match to TRBD1. Germline CDR1 and CDR2: MDHEN and SYDVKM. This CDR3 has 12 residues. With V trimmed by 6 bases and J by 8 bases, 6 bases remained unmatched. This CDR3 reads CASRSDREGYTF. The CDR3 region has the DNA TGTGCCAGCAGATCCGACAGGGAAGGCTACACCTTC.

V is TRBV5-5 and J is TRBJ1-1; no definite D call. From germline, CDR1 is SGHKS and CDR2 YYEKEE (reference sequence). Trimming shortened V by 0 bases and J by 2 bases, and 5 bases separated the two germline ends. The CDR3 runs to 13 residues. CDR3 loop: CASSLGSNTEAFF. The CDR3 coding sequence is TGTGCCAGCAGCTTGGGGAGTAACACTGAAGCTTTCTTT.

The CDR3 is CSAIAIYEQYF. CDR3 bases: TGCAGTGCTATAGCGATCTACGAGCAGTACTTC. The chain is built from TRBV20-1 and TRBJ2-7; D possibly corresponds to TRBD2 (5 bases). Between the trimmed V and J ends, which lost 4 bases and 3 bases, there was a span of 7 bases. In germline, CDR1 is DFQATT, CDR2 SNEGSKA (reference sequence). The CDR3 runs to 11 residues.

This chain joins TRBV19 and TRBJ2-6, with D unresolved. Germline V CDR1 and CDR2: LNHDA, SQIVND (reference sequence). V gave up 9 bases and J gave up 2 bases, with 14 bases separating them. The CDR3 covers 15 residues. The CDR3 nucleotides read TGTGCCAGCCGGCCCATCGCGGCTGGGGCCAACGTCCTGACTTTC. This encodes CASRPIAAGANVLTF.

The chain is built from TRBV6-5 and TRBJ1-4; D is uncertain. Germline loops: CDR1 MNHEY, CDR2 SVGAGI. The V gene lost 4 bases and the J gene lost 5 bases, with 14 bases spanning the gap. The CDR3 is 15 amino acids. The CDR3 DNA is TGTGCCAGCAGTTCTTCTACGCGGGCGAATGAAAAACTGTTTTTT. It translates to CASSSSTRANEKLFF.

The chain couples TRBV27 to TRBJ1-2; 9 nucleotides align to TRBD1. The CDR3 has 14 residues. V was clipped by 4 bases and J by 6 bases; unmatched bases: 6. Per germline, CDR1 MNHEY and CDR2 SMNVEV (reference sequence). CDR3 in amino acids: CASSSTRTGDGYTF. As DNA, the CDR3 is TGTGCCAGCAGTTCCACTCGGACAGGGGATGGCTACACCTTC.

This clone was counted once. The chain couples TRBV15 to TRBJ2-5; 7 nucleotides align to TRBD1. The CDR3 spans 16 residues. The V and J ends lost 5 bases and 1 base, in that order; junction bases with no gene match: 10. The V gene's germline CDR1 is LNHNV and CDR2 YYDKDF (reference sequence). The CDR3 spells CATSYLTGKSQETQYF. The CDR3 DNA reads as TGTGCCACCAGCTATTTGACAGGGAAGTCCCAAGAGACCCAGTACTTC. Combining the CDR3 with reference TRBV15 and TRBJ2-5 gives the whole variable domain DAMVIQNPRYQVTQFGKPVTLSCSQTLNHNVMYWYQQKSSQAPKLLFHYYDKDFNNEADTPDNFQSRRPNTSFCFLDIRSPGLGDTAMYLCATSYLTGKSQETQYFGPGTRLLVL.

This chain connects TRBV11-2 to TRBJ1-3; D unclear. The CDR3 has 16 residues. Germline V gene lookup returns CDR1 SGHAT and CDR2 FQNNGV. V was shortened by 1 base and J by 0 bases, with 10 bases between the two germline ends. The CDR3 loop is CASSLAQVNSGNTIYF. In nucleotides, the CDR3 is TGTGCCAGCAGCTTAGCCCAGGTCAACTCTGGAAACACCATATATTTT. The variable domain in full, completed from reference TRBV11-2 and TRBJ1-3, reads EAGVAQSPRYKIIEKRQSVAFWCNPISGHATLYWYQQILGQGPKLLIQFQNNGVVDDSQLPKDRFSAERLKGVDSTLKIQPAKLEDSAVYLCASSLAQVNSGNTIYFGEGSWLTVV.

The chain has TRBV30 and TRBJ1-4; 12 positions match TRBD1. Per the germline V gene, CDR1 is GTSNPN and CDR2 is SVGIG (reference sequence). The J segment lost 8 bases and the V segment lost 0 bases, leaving 13 bases of the junction unmatched. The CDR3 loop spans 18 amino acids. CDR3 nucleotides: TGTGCCTGGAGTGTACCCTGGGGGACAGGGGGCAAATCGGAAAAACTGTTTTTT. Translation gives CAWSVPWGTGGKSEKLFF.

This clone showed up just once. The chain combines TRBV28 with TRBJ1-2; TRBD1 is a possible D gene (6 bases). CDR1 and CDR2 from the germline V gene are MDHEN and SYDVKM. The CDR3 contains 13 residues. V was shortened by 2 bases and J by 5 bases, with 9 bases between the two germline ends. The CDR3 bases are TGTGCCAGCAGTTTAGGGACAAAATATGGCTACACCTTC. It yields the protein CASSLGTKYGYTF.